Reported below is one TCR beta chain. This sample was included in a study of blood T cell repertoires in COVID-19. At the level of the study: PBMCs, B-cell-depleted T cells, or T cells were the source of the cDNA or gDNA that made up the material.

Methods used by the authors: For nucleated cells, counts were estimated from reference gene primer amplification. The repertoire was sequenced with immunoSEQ multiplex PCR; TCRdb's copy has only in-frame clones and lacks some. Clonal size and the V and J genes are those of that table, whereas D and trimming came from the DNA. Of some 230,000 clones in the sample, 82% were seen once. Germline assignment: CDR1 SGHRS and CDR2 YFSETQ. This CDR3 is 13 amino acids long. Trimming took 8 bases from V and 2 from J; bases not matched to a gene: 5. J is TRBJ1-1 and V is TRBV5-1; 8 nucleotides agree with TRBD1. Sequenced sample: peripheral blood. The TCR originated in a woman aged 80 or over with COVID-19, enrolled during active disease. CDR3 protein: CASSGQDNTEAFF. CDR3 DNA: TGCGCCAGTTCGGGACAGGACAACACTGAAGCTTTCTTT.